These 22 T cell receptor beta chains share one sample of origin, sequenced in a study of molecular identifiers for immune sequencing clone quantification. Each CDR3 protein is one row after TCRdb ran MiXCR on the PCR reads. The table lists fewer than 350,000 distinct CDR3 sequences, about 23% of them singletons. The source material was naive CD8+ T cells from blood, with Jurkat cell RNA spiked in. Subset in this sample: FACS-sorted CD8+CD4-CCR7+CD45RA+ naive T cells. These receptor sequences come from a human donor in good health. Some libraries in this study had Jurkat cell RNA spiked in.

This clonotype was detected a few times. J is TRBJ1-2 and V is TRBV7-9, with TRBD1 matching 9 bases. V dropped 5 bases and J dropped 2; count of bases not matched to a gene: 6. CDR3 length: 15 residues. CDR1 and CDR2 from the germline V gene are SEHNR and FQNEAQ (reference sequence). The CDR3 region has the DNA TGTGCCAGCAGCGCCGGACAGGGGTCCAACTATGGCTACACCTTC. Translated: CASSAGQGSNYGYTF.

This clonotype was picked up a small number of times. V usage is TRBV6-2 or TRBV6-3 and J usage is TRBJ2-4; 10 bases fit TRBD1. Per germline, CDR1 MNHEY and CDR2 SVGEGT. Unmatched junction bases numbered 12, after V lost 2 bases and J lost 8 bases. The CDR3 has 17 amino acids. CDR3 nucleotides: TGTGCCAGCAGTTACCGGCGCGGGACAGGGGATTTTTACATTCAGTACTTC. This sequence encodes CASSYRRGTGDFYIQYF.

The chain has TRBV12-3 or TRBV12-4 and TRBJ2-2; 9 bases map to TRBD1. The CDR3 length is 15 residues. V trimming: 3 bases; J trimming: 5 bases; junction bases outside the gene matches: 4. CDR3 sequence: CASSFRDRETGELFF. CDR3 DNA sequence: TGTGCCAGCAGTTTCCGGGACAGGGAGACCGGGGAGCTGTTTTTT.

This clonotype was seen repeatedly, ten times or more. This chain's CDR3 is CASSLGGYGYYGYTF. In DNA form, the CDR3 reads TGTGCCAGCAGTTTAGGAGGGTACGGATACTATGGCTACACCTTC. V and J are TRBV12-3 or TRBV12-4 and TRBJ1-2; D is unresolved. The CDR3 length is 15 residues. Deletions cut 1 base from V and 3 bases from J, with 12 bases between.

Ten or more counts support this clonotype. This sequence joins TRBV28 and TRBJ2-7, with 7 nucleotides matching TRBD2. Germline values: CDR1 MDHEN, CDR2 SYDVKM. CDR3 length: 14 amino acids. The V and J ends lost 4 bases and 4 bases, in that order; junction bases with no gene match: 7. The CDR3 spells CASSYSGLAYEQYF. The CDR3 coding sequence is TGTGCCAGCAGTTATAGCGGGTTGGCGTACGAGCAGTACTTC.

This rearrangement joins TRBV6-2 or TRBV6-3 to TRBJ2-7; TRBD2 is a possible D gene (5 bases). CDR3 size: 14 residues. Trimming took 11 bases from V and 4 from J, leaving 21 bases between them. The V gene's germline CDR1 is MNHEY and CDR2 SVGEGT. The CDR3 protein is CARTQDSTPYEQYF. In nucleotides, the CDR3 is TGTGCCCGCACCCAGGACTCTACACCGTACGAGCAGTACTTC.

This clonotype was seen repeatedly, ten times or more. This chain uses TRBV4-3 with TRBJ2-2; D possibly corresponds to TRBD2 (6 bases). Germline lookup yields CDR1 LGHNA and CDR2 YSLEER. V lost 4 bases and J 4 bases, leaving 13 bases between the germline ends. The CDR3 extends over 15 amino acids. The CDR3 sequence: CASSPTSLSTGELFF. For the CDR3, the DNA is TGCGCCAGCAGCCCGACTAGTTTGAGCACCGGGGAGCTGTTTTTT.

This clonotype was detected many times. DNA for the CDR3: TGCGCCAGCAGCCGCGAGAGGACTAGCCAGACCCAGTACTTC. This gives the protein CASSRERTSQTQYF. The rearrangement joins TRBV4-3 to TRBJ2-5; TRBD2 agrees at 8 bases. V was pared by 4 bases and J by 6 bases, with 7 bases of the junction left unmatched. Germline CDR1 is LGHNA and CDR2 is YSLEER. This CDR3 contains 14 residues.

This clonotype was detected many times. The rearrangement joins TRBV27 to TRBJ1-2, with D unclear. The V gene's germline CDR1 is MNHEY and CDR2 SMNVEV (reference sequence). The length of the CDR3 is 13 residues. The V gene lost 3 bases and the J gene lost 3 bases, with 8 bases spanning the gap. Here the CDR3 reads CASSFGVDYGYTF. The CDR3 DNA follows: TGTGCCAGCAGTTTTGGTGTCGACTATGGCTACACCTTC.

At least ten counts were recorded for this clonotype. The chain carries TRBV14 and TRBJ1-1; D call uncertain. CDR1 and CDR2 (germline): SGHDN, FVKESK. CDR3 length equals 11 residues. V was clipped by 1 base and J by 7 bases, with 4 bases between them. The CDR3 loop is CASSQGLEAFF. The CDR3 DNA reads TGTGCCAGCAGCCAAGGTCTTGAAGCTTTCTTT.

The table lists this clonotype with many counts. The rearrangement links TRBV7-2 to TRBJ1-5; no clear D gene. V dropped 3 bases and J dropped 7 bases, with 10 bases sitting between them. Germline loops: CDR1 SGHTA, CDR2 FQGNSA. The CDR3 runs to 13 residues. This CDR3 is CASSFPSGQPQHF. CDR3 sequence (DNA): TGTGCCAGCAGCTTCCCCTCGGGGCAGCCCCAGCATTTT.

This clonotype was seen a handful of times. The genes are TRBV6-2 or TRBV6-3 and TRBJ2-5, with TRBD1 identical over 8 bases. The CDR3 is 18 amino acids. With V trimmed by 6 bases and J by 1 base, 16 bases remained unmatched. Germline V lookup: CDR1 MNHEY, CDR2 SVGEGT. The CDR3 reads CASSHLSAAGTGQETQYF. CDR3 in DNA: TGTGCCAGCAGCCATCTTTCCGCCGCCGGGACAGGCCAAGAGACCCAGTACTTC.

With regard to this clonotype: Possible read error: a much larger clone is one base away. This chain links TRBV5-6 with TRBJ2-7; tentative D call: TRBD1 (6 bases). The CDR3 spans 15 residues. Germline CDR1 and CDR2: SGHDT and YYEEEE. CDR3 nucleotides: TGTGCCAGCATCTTGGCCGACAGGAGCGCCTACGAGCAGTACTTC. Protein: CASILADRSAYEQYF.

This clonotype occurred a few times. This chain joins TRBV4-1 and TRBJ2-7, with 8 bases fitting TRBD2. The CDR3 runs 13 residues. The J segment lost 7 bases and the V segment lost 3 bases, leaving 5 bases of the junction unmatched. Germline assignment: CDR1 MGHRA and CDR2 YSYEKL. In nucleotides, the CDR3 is TGCGCCAGCAGCCACGGGGGGGGCGAAGAGCAGTACTTC. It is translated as CASSHGGGEEQYF.

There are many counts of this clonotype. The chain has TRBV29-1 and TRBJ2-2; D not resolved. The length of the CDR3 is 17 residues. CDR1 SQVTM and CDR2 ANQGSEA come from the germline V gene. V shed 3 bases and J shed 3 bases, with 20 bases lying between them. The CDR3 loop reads CSVDDSRNGGYTGELFF. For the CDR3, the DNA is TGCAGCGTTGATGATTCCAGGAATGGCGGATACACCGGGGAGCTGTTTTTT.

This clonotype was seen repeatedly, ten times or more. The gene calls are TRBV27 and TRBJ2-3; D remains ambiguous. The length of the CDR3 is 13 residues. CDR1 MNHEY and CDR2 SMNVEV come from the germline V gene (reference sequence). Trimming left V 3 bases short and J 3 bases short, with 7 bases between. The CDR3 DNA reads TGTGCCAGCAGTTTGAGTTCTACAGATACGCAGTATTTT. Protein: CASSLSSTDTQYF.

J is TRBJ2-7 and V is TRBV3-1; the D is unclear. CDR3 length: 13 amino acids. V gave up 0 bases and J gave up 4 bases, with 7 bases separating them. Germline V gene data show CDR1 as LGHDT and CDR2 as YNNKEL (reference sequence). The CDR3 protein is CASSQDPVYEQYF. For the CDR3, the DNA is TGTGCCAGCAGCCAAGATCCGGTTTACGAGCAGTACTTC.

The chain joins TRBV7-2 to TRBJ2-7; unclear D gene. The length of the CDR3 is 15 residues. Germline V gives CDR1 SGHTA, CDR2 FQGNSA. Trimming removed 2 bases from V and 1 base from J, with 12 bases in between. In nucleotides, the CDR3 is TGTGCCAGCAGCTTATACTTTTCAGCGTCCTACGAGCAGTACTTC. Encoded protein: CASSLYFSASYEQYF.

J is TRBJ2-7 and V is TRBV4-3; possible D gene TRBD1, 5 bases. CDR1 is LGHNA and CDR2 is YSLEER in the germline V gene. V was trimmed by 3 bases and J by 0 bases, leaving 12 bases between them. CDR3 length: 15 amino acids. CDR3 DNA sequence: TGCGCCAGCAGCCAGACCGACAGCAGCTCCTACGAGCAGTACTTC. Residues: CASSQTDSSSYEQYF.

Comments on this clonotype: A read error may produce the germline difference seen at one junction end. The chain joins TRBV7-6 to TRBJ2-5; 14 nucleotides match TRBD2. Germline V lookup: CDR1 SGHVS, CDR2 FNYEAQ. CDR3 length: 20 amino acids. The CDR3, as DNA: TGTGCCTGCAGCTCACGGCCCGGGACTAGCGGGAGTATAGTTTTAGAGACCCAGTACTTC. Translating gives CACSSRPGTSGSIVLETQYF.

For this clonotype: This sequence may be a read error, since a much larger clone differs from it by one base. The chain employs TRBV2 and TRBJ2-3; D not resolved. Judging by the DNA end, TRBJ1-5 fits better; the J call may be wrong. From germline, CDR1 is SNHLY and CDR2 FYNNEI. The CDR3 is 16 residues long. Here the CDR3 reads CASSGSGAEYTDTQHF. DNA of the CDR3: TGTGCCAGCAGTGGGTCGGGTGCAGAATACACAGATACGCAGCATTTT.

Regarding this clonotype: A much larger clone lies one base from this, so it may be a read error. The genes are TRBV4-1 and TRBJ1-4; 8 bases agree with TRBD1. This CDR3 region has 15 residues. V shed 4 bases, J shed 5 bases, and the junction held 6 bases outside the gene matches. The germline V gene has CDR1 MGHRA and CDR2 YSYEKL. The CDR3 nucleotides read TGCGCCAGCAGCCGACCCACAGGGGGAAATGAAAAACTGTTTTTT. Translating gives CASSRPTGGNEKLFF.